The rows below give T cell receptor beta chains drawn from one sample of a study of cytomegalovirus exposure and HLA in healthy donors. Clones were read by immunoSEQ multiplex PCR, and TCRdb kept only the in-frame ones, dropping some. The sample has 120,000 or so clones; under 20% are singletons. Sample: PBMCs. These receptors all stem from a female donor in good health and CMV-seropositive. CDR3s include the opening cysteine and the closing phenylalanine or tryptophan. A D gene is named only where the DNA matches it firmly. Clone size, where shown, is once, few, many, or a class for clones that have expanded.

J,V,size,D,CDR3,DNA
TRBJ2-3,TRBV28,NA,TRBD2,CASSLPYGGGEGRTDTQYF,TGTGCCAGCAGTCTCCCGTACGGCGGGGGGGAGGGTCGGACAGATACGCAGTATTTT
TRBJ2-2,TRBV25-1,few,NA,CASSEEGGTGELFF,TGTGCCAGCAGTGAGGAGGGTGGAACCGGGGAGCTGTTTTTT
TRBJ1-2,TRBV9,few,TRBD1,CASSVGQGANYGYTF,TGTGCCAGCAGCGTAGGTCAGGGGGCTAACTATGGCTACACCTTC
TRBJ2-2,TRBV5-1,few,TRBD1,CASIETGSTGELFF,TGCGCCAGCATAGAGACAGGGAGCACCGGGGAGCTGTTTTTT
TRBJ1-4,TRBV5-4,NA,TRBD1,CASSSTGGPTPNEKLFF,TGTGCCAGCAGCTCAACAGGGGGCCCAACCCCTAATGAAAAACTGTTTTTT
TRBJ2-1,TRBV27,few,NA,CASRNSRGYNEQFF,TGTGCCAGCAGAAACTCGCGGGGTTACAATGAGCAGTTCTTC
TRBJ1-2,TRBV7-3,NA,TRBD1,CASSLSGGQYGYTF,TGTGCCAGCAGCTTATCTGGGGGACAGTATGGCTACACCTTC
TRBJ1-1,TRBV28,few,NA,CASTAGGSNTEAFF,TGTGCCAGCACCGCCGGAGGCTCGAACACTGAAGCTTTCTTT
TRBJ2-1,TRBV30,few,NA,CAWSVGGSSYNEQFF,TGTGCCTGGAGTGTAGGGGGAAGCTCCTACAATGAGCAGTTCTTC
TRBJ1-1,TRBV5-8,NA,NA,CCQHRDMNTEAFF,TGTTGCCAGCACAGGGATATGAACACTGAAGCTTTCTTT
TRBJ2-2,TRBV5-4,few,TRBD2,CAGGLAGVGELFF,TGTGCCGGTGGACTAGCGGGGGTCGGGGAGCTGTTTTTT
TRBJ2-5,TRBV2,once,NA,CASSPRMGETQYF,TGTGCCAGCAGCCCGAGGATGGGTGAGACCCAGTACTTC
TRBJ2-2,TRBV4-1,NA,NA,CASSRTYSGELFF,TGCGCCAGCAGCCGAACGTACTCTGGGGAGCTGTTTTTT
TRBJ1-2,TRBV18,NA,NA,CASSPIGGYTF,TGTGCCAGCTCACCCATCGGGGGCTACACCTTC
TRBJ2-7,TRBV2,NA,NA,CASSVGLEVPYF,TGTGCCAGCAGTGTAGGTCTAGAAGTTCCGTACTTC
TRBJ1-6,TRBV4-1,NA,TRBD1,CASSQGTGTNSPLHF,TGCGCCAGCAGCCAAGGGACAGGGACCAATTCACCCCTCCACTTT
TRBJ2-5,TRBV20-1,few,NA,CSARTGETQYF,TGCAGTGCTAGAACAGGGGAGACCCAGTACTTC
TRBJ1-2,TRBV2,few,TRBD1,CASSTTGSGYTF,TGTGCCAGCAGTACGACAGGGAGCGGCTACACCTTC
TRBJ1-2,TRBV6-5,few,NA,CASSYSIQGYGYTF,TGTGCCAGCAGTTACTCGATCCAGGGCTATGGCTACACCTTC
TRBJ1-4,TRBV28,NA,TRBD1,CASSSPGGTEKLFF,TGTGCCAGCAGTTCCCCAGGGGGCACTGAAAAACTGTTTTTT
TRBJ1-4,TRBV9,NA,NA,CASSVASLGATATNEKLFF,TGTGCCAGCAGCGTAGCTAGCCTGGGGGCTACTGCAACTAATGAAAAACTGTTTTTT
TRBJ2-3,TRBV28,few,NA,CASSLLDTALDTHYF,TGTGCCAGCAGTTTACTTGACACGGCATTGGATACGCACTATTTT
TRBJ1-1,TRBV2,few,NA,CASSPTRTVNTEAFF,TGTGCCAGCAGTCCCACCCGGACAGTGAACACTGAAGCTTTCTTT
TRBJ1-2,TRBV9,NA,TRBD1,CASSVGFYRGDYGYTF,TGTGCCAGCAGCGTAGGATTTTACAGGGGCGACTATGGCTACACCTTC
TRBJ1-5,TRBV5-6,few,NA,CASSLLGGRVDQPQHF,TGTGCCAGCAGCTTACTGGGGGGACGGGTAGATCAGCCCCAGCATTTT
TRBJ2-3,TRBV5-1,few,TRBD1,CASREQGGTDTQYF,TGCGCCAGCAGAGAGCAGGGGGGCACAGATACGCAGTATTTT
TRBJ2-1,TRBV5-1,few,NA,CASSLTYRSSYNEQFF,TGCGCCAGCAGCTTGACCTACCGGAGCTCCTACAATGAGCAGTTCTTC
TRBJ2-3,TRBV25-1,few,NA,CASTEDSTSTDTQYF,TGTGCCAGCACGGAGGACAGTACTAGCACAGATACGCAGTATTTT
TRBJ2-5,TRBV27,NA,NA,CASSLYSGKGTQETQYF,TGTGCCAGCAGTTTATATTCGGGGAAGGGGACACAAGAGACCCAGTACTTC
TRBJ1-2,TRBV5-1,few,NA,CASSLASGRVHYGYTF,TGCGCCAGCAGCTTGGCCTCGGGCAGGGTCCACTATGGCTACACCTTC
TRBJ1-1,TRBV19,NA,NA,CASMKRDSNTEAFF,TGTGCCAGTATGAAGCGGGACTCGAACACTGAAGCTTTCTTT
TRBJ2-4,TRBV12-2,NA,NA,CASRLASVNIQYF,TGTGCAAGTCGCTTAGCCTCCGTAAACATTCAGTACTTC
TRBJ2-2,TRBV27,few,NA,CASSLAGPLTGELFF,TGTGCCAGCAGTTTAGCAGGGCCTTTGACCGGGGAGCTGTTTTTT
TRBJ2-3,TRBV9,NA,NA,CASSAGRDTQYF,TGTGCCAGCAGCGCAGGGAGGGATACGCAGTATTTT
TRBJ2-1,TRBV5-1,NA,NA,CASSALRDEQFF,TGCGCCAGCAGTGCGTTGAGGGATGAGCAGTTCTTC
TRBJ2-5,TRBV5-1,few,TRBD2,CASSPTTSRETQYF,TGCGCCAGCAGCCCAACGACTAGCCGGGAGACCCAGTACTTC
TRBJ2-3,TRBV30,NA,NA,CAWSVPWRESDTQYF,TGTGCCTGGAGTGTACCTTGGAGGGAGTCAGATACGCAGTATTTT
TRBJ1-1,TRBV7-2,NA,NA,CASSIDRYTEAFF,TGTGCCAGCAGCATTGACAGGTACACTGAAGCTTTCTTT
TRBJ2-2,TRBV28,few,TRBD1,CASSLSLRQGVTGELFF,TGTGCCAGCAGTTTATCCCTCCGACAGGGAGTCACCGGGGAGCTGTTTTTT
TRBJ2-7,TRBV4-3,NA,TRBD1,CASSQGVGQASYEQYF,TGCGCCAGCAGCCAAGGTGTTGGACAGGCGAGTTACGAGCAGTACTTC
TRBJ1-4,TRBV29-1,NA,NA,CSVEVGGMTTNEKLFF,TGCAGCGTTGAAGTAGGAGGCATGACAACTAATGAAAAACTGTTTTTT
TRBJ2-2,TRBV30,few,TRBD1,CAWNLGDRGDTGELFF,TGTGCCTGGAACTTAGGCGACAGGGGGGACACCGGGGAGCTGTTTTTT
TRBJ2-7,TRBV10-2,NA,TRBD1,CASRDRTYEQYF,TGCGCCAGCCGGGACAGAACCTACGAGCAGTACTTC
TRBJ1-5,TRBV5-5,few,NA,CASSLAQGRNQPQHF,TGTGCCAGCAGCTTGGCGCAGGGAAGGAATCAGCCCCAGCATTTT
TRBJ2-5,TRBV15,few,NA,CATSRNPLLAYQETQYF,TGTGCCACCAGCAGAAACCCCTTATTAGCGTACCAAGAGACCCAGTACTTC
TRBJ2-7,TRBV7-2,few,NA,CASSFEGTSYEQYF,TGTGCCAGCAGCTTCGAGGGTACCTCCTACGAGCAGTACTTC
TRBJ2-3,TRBV4-3,few,TRBD2,CASSRGSALSTDTQYF,TGCGCCAGCAGCCGCGGGAGTGCCCTATCCACAGATACGCAGTATTTT
TRBJ2-1,TRBV30,few,NA,CAWSVSVREQFF,TGTGCCTGGAGTGTTAGTGTTCGTGAGCAGTTCTTC
TRBJ2-7,TRBV9,NA,NA,CASSHGGAGFSYEQYF,TGTGCCAGCAGTCACGGGGGAGCGGGCTTCTCCTACGAGCAGTACTTC
TRBJ1-5,TRBV27,few,TRBD1,CASSPGTGGDQPQHF,TGTGCCAGCAGCCCCGGGACAGGGGGCGATCAGCCCCAGCATTTT
TRBJ1-5,TRBV7-8,once,NA,CASSLGAGNQPQHF,TGTGCCAGCAGCTTAGGGGCAGGGAATCAGCCCCAGCATTTT
TRBJ2-1,TRBV27,few,TRBD2,CASRPGTSGGDEQFF,TGTGCCAGCAGGCCCGGGACTAGCGGGGGGGATGAGCAGTTCTTC